What follows are 20 T cell receptor beta chains derived from one specimen sequenced in a study of shared clonotypes between healthy human individuals (TCRdb year 2020). Library preparation employed the immunoSEQ multiplex PCR assay. The source is immuneACCESS, and TCRdb retained only in-frame sequences with V and J called. Part of the clones is not carried over; for the studies checked, unresolved V genes explain less than half of this, and the remainder is unexplained. Across this sample there are approximately 720,000 clones, with 55% to 75% seen only once. 1.8% of the sample rests with the top ten. What was sequenced was memory CD4+ T cells sorted from blood. The cell subset or site label, as the study defines it: CD45RA-negative fraction. The receptors were sampled from a woman in her 30s in good health.

The V call is TRBV2, the J call TRBJ1-5; no clear D gene. Between the trimmed V and J ends, which lost 3 bases and 1 base, there was a span of 10 bases. The CDR3 is 15 amino acids. CDR1 and CDR2 from the germline V gene are SNHLY and FYNNEI. In nucleotides, the CDR3 is TGTGCCAGCAGTGACAGGATTTTGAGCAATCAGCCCCAGCATTTT. This gives the protein CASSDRILSNQPQHF. Full variable domain (missing parts from reference TRBV2 and TRBJ1-5): EPEVTQTPSHQVTQMGQEVILRCVPISNHLYFYWYRQILGQKVEFLVSFYNNEISEKSEIFDDQFSVERPDGSNFTLKIRSTKLEDSAMYFCASSDRILSNQPQHFGDGTRLSIL.

The gene calls are TRBV4-1 and TRBJ1-1, with D possibly TRBD1 on 5 matching bases. Germline CDR1 and CDR2: MGHRA and YSYEKL. Trimming left V 1 base short and J 4 bases short, with 19 bases between. The CDR3 is 17 residues long. Here the CDR3 DNA reads TGCGCCAGCAGCCAAGGCCCCTGGGGCCGCCAAACCACTGAAGCTTTCTTT. Its translation: CASSQGPWGRQTTEAFF.

V gene TRBV5-1 combines with J gene TRBJ2-3; D gene unclear. V was pared by 0 bases and J by 2 bases, with 4 bases between. CDR1 and CDR2 from the germline V gene are SGHRS and YFSETQ. This CDR3 region has 13 residues. The CDR3 region is CASSLETTDTQYF. In DNA form, the CDR3 reads TGCGCCAGCAGCTTGGAAACCACAGATACGCAGTATTTT.

The rearrangement uses TRBV28 and TRBJ1-5, with D perhaps TRBD1 (6 bases). CDR1 is MDHEN, CDR2 SYDVKM, per germline. CDR3 length: 15 residues. V lost 5 bases and J lost 0, with 11 bases in between. CDR3 region: CASSPGTSSNQPQHF. The CDR3 DNA reads TGTGCCAGCAGTCCGGGGACATCTAGCAATCAGCCCCAGCATTTT.

The count of this clone is one. The chain employs TRBV30 and TRBJ2-7, with 9 bases that match TRBD1. This CDR3 has 13 amino acids. The germline V gene encodes CDR1 GTSNPN and CDR2 SVGIG (reference sequence). The V gene end was trimmed by 4 bases and the J gene end by 5 bases; junction bases not matched to a gene: 6. CDR3 sequence (DNA): TGTGCCTGGAAACCGGGACAGGGAAACGAGCAGTACTTC. This gives the protein CAWKPGQGNEQYF.

This chain connects TRBV30 to TRBJ2-3; D remains unclear. V lost 5 bases to trimming and J lost 0 bases, with 12 bases between them. The CDR3 runs 14 residues. The germline CDR1 and CDR2 sequences are GTSNPN and SVGIG (reference sequence). Here the CDR3 reads CAWWAKYSTDTQYF. CDR3 nucleotides: TGTGCCTGGTGGGCCAAATATAGCACAGATACGCAGTATTTT.

This clone was found a few times. V usage is TRBV18 and J usage is TRBJ1-2; possibly TRBD1 for D (6 bases). In germline, CDR1 is KGHSH, CDR2 LQKENI. The V end lost 3 bases, the J end lost 5 bases, and 19 bases lay between the germline ends. The CDR3 is 16 amino acids. The CDR3: CASSPPGGQGVYGYTF. The CDR3 DNA follows: TGTGCCAGCTCACCTCCGGGGGGCCAGGGTGTTTATGGCTACACCTTC.

V gene TRBV28 combines with J gene TRBJ2-1; D perhaps matches TRBD2 (6 bases). The CDR3 extends over 15 amino acids. Trimming cost V 3 bases and J 3 bases, with 12 bases left between them. CDR1 and CDR2 from the germline V gene are MDHEN and SYDVKM. CDR3 loop: CASSLGGANYNEQFF. For the CDR3, the DNA is TGTGCCAGCAGTTTGGGCGGGGCGAACTACAATGAGCAGTTCTTC.

The chain employs TRBV19 and TRBJ1-1; D possibly corresponds to TRBD1 (6 bases). The CDR3 loop spans 16 amino acids. Trimming shortened V by 7 bases and J by 1 base, and 19 bases separated the two germline ends. The V gene's germline CDR1 is LNHDA and CDR2 SQIVND (reference sequence). CDR3 nucleotides: TGTGCCAGTACCCCGATTTCAACAGGGAGGAACACTGAAGCTTTCTTT. Translating gives CASTPISTGRNTEAFF.

The chain joins TRBV7-9 to TRBJ2-7, with D hard to call. The CDR3 has 13 amino acids. The V gene's germline CDR1 is SEHNR and CDR2 FQNEAQ (reference sequence). V was shortened by 5 bases and J by 3 bases, with 11 bases between the two germline ends. The DNA of the CDR3 is TGTGCCAGCAGCCCCGAAGGCCGCTACGAGCAGTACTTC. Its translation is CASSPEGRYEQYF.

The chain uses TRBV4-1 and TRBJ1-3; TRBD1 might be the D (6 bases). The length of the CDR3 is 17 residues. The germline V gene has CDR1 MGHRA and CDR2 YSYEKL. V dropped 0 bases and J dropped 0 bases, with 12 bases sitting between them. The CDR3, as DNA: TGCGCCAGCAGCCAAGATCCTGGGGGCGGCTCTGGAAACACCATATATTTT. Translation gives CASSQDPGGGSGNTIYF.

The V and J genes are TRBV6-6 and TRBJ1-4, with D unresolved. The CDR3 is 13 amino acids. CDR1 and CDR2 (germline): MNHNY, SVGAGI (reference sequence). Trimming left V 3 bases short and J 0 bases short, with 2 bases between. The CDR3 sequence: CASSYATNEKLFF. The CDR3 DNA sequence: TGTGCCAGCAGTTATGCAACTAATGAAAAACTGTTTTTT.

CDR3 bases: TGTGCCAGCAGCCCTTGGACAGGGAGCTCTGGAAACACCATATATTTT. Translated, it gives CASSPWTGSSGNTIYF. The chain is built from TRBV7-9 and TRBJ1-3; 8 bases are shared with TRBD1. J lost 0 bases, V lost 5 bases, and 6 bases had no gene match. CDR3 length: 16 amino acids. Germline CDR1 reads SEHNR; CDR2 reads FQNEAQ (reference sequence).

The rearrangement links TRBV28 to TRBJ1-5; D unresolved. Germline CDR1 reads MDHEN; CDR2 reads SYDVKM. V was trimmed by 5 bases and J by 2 bases, leaving 13 bases between them. This CDR3 is built from 15 residues. CDR3 DNA sequence: TGTGCCAGCAGTCCGGGTTTGAGGGGCAATCAGCCCCAGCATTTT. It is translated as CASSPGLRGNQPQHF.

The chain links TRBV7-9 to TRBJ2-5, with TRBD2 identical over 11 bases. The CDR3 has 18 residues. In germline, CDR1 is SEHNR, CDR2 FQNEAQ (reference sequence). With 1 base clipped from V and 2 bases from J, the junction kept 9 bases outside the gene matches. Here the CDR3 reads CASSLVLAGVFGQETQYF. The CDR3 region has the DNA TGTGCCAGCAGCTTAGTACTAGCGGGAGTTTTCGGGCAAGAGACCCAGTACTTC.

The chain employs TRBV27 and TRBJ2-1, with TRBD1 identical over 10 bases. CDR1 MNHEY and CDR2 SMNVEV come from the germline V gene (reference sequence). This CDR3 contains 15 residues. J lost 7 bases, V lost 5 bases, and 8 bases had no gene match. CDR3 amino acids: CASSRGTGVGNEQFF. CDR3 bases: TGTGCCAGCAGTAGGGGGACAGGGGTGGGAAATGAGCAGTTCTTC.

The chain uses TRBV29-1 and TRBJ2-1, with 10 bases lining up with TRBD2. The germline V gene has CDR1 SQVTM and CDR2 ANQGSEA. The V segment lost 4 bases and the J segment 9 bases; nucleotides outside the gene matches: 6. CDR3 length: 13 amino acids. The CDR3 sequence: CSVVVLAGSEQFF. In nucleotides, the CDR3 is TGCAGCGTTGTGGTACTAGCGGGATCTGAGCAGTTCTTC.

Only one count was recorded for this clone. V usage is TRBV7-9 and J usage is TRBJ2-2; the match to TRBD1 covers 8 bases. V gave up 8 bases and J gave up 5 bases; unmatched junction bases: 10. There are 15 residues in the CDR3. CDR1 is SEHNR and CDR2 is FQNEAQ in the germline V gene (reference sequence). The CDR3: CASQRQGAGTGELFF. CDR3 bases: TGTGCCAGCCAGCGCCAGGGGGCAGGGACCGGGGAGCTGTTTTTT.

V is TRBV7-2 and J is TRBJ2-1, with no clear D. Trimming took off 0 bases at V and 10 bases at J, with 7 bases between the two ends. The CDR3 is 12 residues long. CDR1 and CDR2 (germline): SGHTA, FQGNSA. The CDR3: CASSLAGYEQFF. The CDR3 DNA reads TGTGCCAGCAGCTTAGCTGGCTACGAGCAGTTCTTC. The full variable domain, with the rest looked up from reference TRBV7-2 and TRBJ2-1, is GAGVSQSPSNKVTEKGKDVELRCDPISGHTALYWYRQSLGQGLEFLIYFQGNSAPDKSGLPSDRFSAERTGGSVSTLTIQRTQQEDSAVYLCASSLAGYEQFFGPGTRLTVL.

J is TRBJ2-7 and V is TRBV4-1, with D perhaps given as TRBD1 or TRBD2 (5 bases each). The CDR3 length is 17 residues. The germline CDR1 and CDR2 sequences are MGHRA and YSYEKL. Trimming shortened V by 1 base and J by 5 bases, and 21 bases separated the two germline ends. CDR3 DNA: TGCGCCAGCAGCCAAGCTGCTAGGTCCGGGACGGGACACGAGCAGTACTTC. Protein sequence: CASSQAARSGTGHEQYF.